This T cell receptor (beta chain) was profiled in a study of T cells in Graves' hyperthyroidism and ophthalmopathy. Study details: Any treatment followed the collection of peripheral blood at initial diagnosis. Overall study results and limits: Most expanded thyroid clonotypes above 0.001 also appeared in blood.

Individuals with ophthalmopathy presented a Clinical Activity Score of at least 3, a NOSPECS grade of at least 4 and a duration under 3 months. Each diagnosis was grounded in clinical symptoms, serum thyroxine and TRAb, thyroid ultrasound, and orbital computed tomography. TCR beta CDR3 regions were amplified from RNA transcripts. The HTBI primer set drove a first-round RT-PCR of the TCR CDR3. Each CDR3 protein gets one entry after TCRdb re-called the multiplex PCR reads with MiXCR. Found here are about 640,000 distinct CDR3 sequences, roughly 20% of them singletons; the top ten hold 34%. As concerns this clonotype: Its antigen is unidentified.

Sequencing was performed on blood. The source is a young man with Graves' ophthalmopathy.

The CDR3 sequence: CASSLPLIGGTDTQYF. CDR3 nucleotide sequence: TGTGCCAGCAGCTTACCCCTAATCGGGGGCACAGATACGCAGTATTTT. This chain connects TRBV7-8 to TRBJ2-3, with D maybe TRBD2 (5 bases). CDR3 length: 16 amino acids. V lost 2 bases and J 1 base, leaving 13 bases between the germline ends. From germline, CDR1 is SGHVS and CDR2 FQNEAQ. Complete variable domain (other parts from reference TRBV7-8 and TRBJ2-3): GAGVSQSPRYKVAKRGQDVALRCDPISGHVSLFWYQQALGQGPEFLTYFQNEAQLDKSGLPSDRFFAERPEGSVSTLKIQRTQQEDSAVYLCASSLPLIGGTDTQYFGPGTRLTVL.